This T cell receptor beta chain was recovered during a study of blood T cell repertoires in COVID-19. Study-level information: The samples span acute and convalescent COVID-19 from the United States, Italy and Spain.

Clones were sequenced by immunoSEQ multiplex PCR, and TCRdb holds only the in-frame ones, with some missing. The sample consists of fewer than 300,000 clones, 70% to 90% of them appearing once. This CDR3 spans 11 amino acids. From germline, CDR1 is MGHDK and CDR2 SYGVNS. V was trimmed by 0 bases and J by 7 bases, leaving 3 bases between them. The clonotype was recovered from a man younger than 35 with active or convalescent COVID-19. Material: peripheral blood. The chain combines TRBV25-1 with TRBJ1-1, with unresolved D. The CDR3 DNA is TGTGCCAGCAGTGAATATAATGAAGCTTTCTTT. It codes for CASSEYNEAFF.